A selection of T cell receptor beta chains follows, all from one sample in a study of cytomegalovirus exposure and HLA in healthy donors. Repertoires were generated with immunoSEQ multiplex PCR, while TCRdb's copy carries only in-frame clones and drops some. Among around 100,000 clones listed, approximately 70% were seen once. Sample: PBMCs. These receptors were collected from a man younger than 45 in good health and CMV-seropositive. Each CDR3 is given with its conserved first and last residue. A D gene is named only where the DNA matches it firmly. Size tells how often a clone was seen (once, few, many) or the class of an expanded clone, and some rows leave it out.

clone_size	d_call	v_call	j_call	cdr3_aa	cdr3_nt
-	-	TRBV27	TRBJ1-1	CASSLGGSAEAFF	TGTGCCAGCAGTTTGGGGGGGTCAGCTGAAGCTTTCTTT
-	-	TRBV18	TRBJ1-5	CASSPSTGSNQPQHF	TGTGCCAGCTCACCTTCGACAGGAAGCAATCAGCCCCAGCATTTT
-	-	TRBV18	TRBJ2-2	CASSPGTINGELFF	TGTGCCAGCTCACCTGGGACAATTAACGGGGAGCTGTTTTTT
-	TRBD2	TRBV6-4	TRBJ2-3	CASSPSPQRELPDTQYF	TGTGCCAGCAGCCCGTCCCCCCAGCGGGAGTTGCCAGATACGCAGTATTTT
-	TRBD1	TRBV18	TRBJ2-7	CASSVPGQPYEQYF	TGTGCCAGCTCAGTACCGGGACAGCCCTACGAGCAGTACTTC
once	TRBD1	TRBV7-9	TRBJ1-2	CASSSTGVNNYGYTF	TGTGCCAGCAGCTCGACAGGGGTTAATAACTATGGCTACACCTTC
few	-	TRBV28	TRBJ1-1	CASSLIRGGAFF	TGTGCCAGCAGTTTAATCCGGGGAGGAGCTTTCTTT
-	-	TRBV19	TRBJ1-1	CASSIGEIQARVNTEAFF	TGTGCCAGTAGTATCGGGGAGATCCAGGCTCGAGTGAACACTGAAGCTTTCTTT
-	-	TRBV9	TRBJ2-1	CASSVGVRSLGANEQFF	TGTGCCAGCAGCGTAGGGGTCAGGTCTTTAGGGGCCAATGAGCAGTTCTTC
-	TRBD1	TRBV10-1	TRBJ1-4	CASSESRGGDEKLFF	TGCGCCAGCAGTGAGTCGCGAGGGGGCGACGAAAAACTGTTTTTT
-	TRBD2	TRBV30	TRBJ2-3	CAWTAGGNTQYF	TGTGCCTGGACAGCGGGGGGGAATACGCAGTATTTT
-	TRBD2	TRBV5-1	TRBJ2-5	CASSPGVAGETQYF	TGCGCCAGCAGCCCGGGGGTAGCGGGAGAGACCCAGTACTTC
few	-	TRBV7-2	TRBJ1-1	CASSLSRDIDEAFF	TGTGCCAGCAGCCTCAGTCGGGACATCGATGAAGCTTTCTTT
-	TRBD1	TRBV23-1	TRBJ1-6	CASSHSDREESPLHF	TGCGCCAGCAGTCATTCAGACAGGGAAGAGTCACCCCTCCACTTT
-	-	TRBV7-8	TRBJ1-3	CASSPGTAGNTIYF	TGTGCCAGCAGCCCCGGGACTGCTGGAAACACCATATATTTT
-	TRBD2	TRBV27	TRBJ2-1	CASRGSGGAYNEQFF	TGTGCCAGCAGGGGAAGCGGGGGGGCCTACAATGAGCAGTTCTTC
once	-	TRBV13	TRBJ1-6	CASSLEGAPLHF	TGTGCCAGCAGCTTAGAAGGGGCACCCCTCCACTTT
once	-	TRBV7-9	TRBJ2-2	CASSLRDTRGGELFF	TGTGCCAGCAGCTTAAGGGACACCAGGGGCGGGGAGCTGTTTTTT
-	TRBD2	TRBV7-9	TRBJ2-3	CASSFSGGLDTQYF	TGTGCCAGCAGCTTCTCGGGGGGATTAGATACGCAGTATTTT
-	-	TRBV5-1	TRBJ2-2	CASSLAPGDGELFF	TGCGCCAGCAGCTTGGCCCCCGGAGACGGGGAGCTGTTTTTT
-	TRBD2	TRBV5-4	TRBJ2-1	CASSLASGVRSEQFF	TGTGCCAGCAGCTTGGCTAGCGGGGTAAGGAGTGAGCAGTTCTTC
-	TRBD2	TRBV27	TRBJ2-1	CASMLLAAYNEQFF	TGTGCCAGCATGTTACTAGCGGCCTACAATGAGCAGTTCTTC
few	TRBD1	TRBV6-5	TRBJ1-5	CASSSHRGETPQHF	TGTGCCAGCAGTTCCCACAGGGGAGAAACGCCCCAGCATTTT
-	TRBD1	TRBV10-3	TRBJ1-2	CAISESKGTGARGYTF	TGTGCCATCAGTGAGTCTAAGGGGACAGGGGCCCGTGGCTACACCTTC
few	TRBD1	TRBV10-3	TRBJ2-2	CAIRIQGNGELFF	TGTGCCATCAGGATACAGGGGAACGGGGAGCTGTTTTTT
-	-	TRBV7-2	TRBJ2-4	CASSPIQGTFKNIQYF	TGTGCCAGCAGCCCCATACAGGGTACGTTCAAAAACATTCAGTACTTC
-	TRBD2	TRBV5-1	TRBJ2-1	CASSPSSGGAINEQFF	TGCGCCAGCAGCCCCTCTAGCGGGGGGGCCATCAATGAGCAGTTCTTC
-	-	TRBV11-2	TRBJ2-5	CASSSPPAGVQETQYF	TGTGCCAGCAGCTCCCCCCCGGCAGGGGTGCAAGAGACCCAGTACTTC
-	-	TRBV7-9	TRBJ1-2	CASSHPTGGIYGYTF	TGTGCCAGCAGCCACCCGACGGGAGGGATCTATGGCTACACCTTC
few	TRBD2	TRBV7-9	TRBJ2-1	CASSPSWTSGYNEQFF	TGTGCCAGCAGCCCGAGTTGGACTAGCGGGTACAATGAGCAGTTCTTC
-	TRBD1	TRBV9	TRBJ2-1	CASSETAGGAGNEQFF	TGTGCCAGCAGCGAGACTGCAGGGGGCGCGGGCAATGAGCAGTTCTTC
-	TRBD2	TRBV7-7	TRBJ2-1	CASSPSTSVLLGNEQFF	TGTGCTAGCAGCCCCTCGACTAGCGTTCTTTTAGGCAATGAGCAGTTCTTC
-	-	TRBV2	TRBJ1-1	CASSRNTEAFF	TGTGCCAGCAGCAGGAACACTGAAGCTTTCTTT
-	TRBD1	TRBV28	TRBJ1-2	CASRTGLGGYTF	TGTGCCAGCAGGACAGGGTTGGGTGGCTACACCTTC
few	-	TRBV12-5	TRBJ2-7	CASGLVSFYEQYF	TGTGCTAGTGGTTTGGTCTCTTTTTACGAGCAGTACTTC